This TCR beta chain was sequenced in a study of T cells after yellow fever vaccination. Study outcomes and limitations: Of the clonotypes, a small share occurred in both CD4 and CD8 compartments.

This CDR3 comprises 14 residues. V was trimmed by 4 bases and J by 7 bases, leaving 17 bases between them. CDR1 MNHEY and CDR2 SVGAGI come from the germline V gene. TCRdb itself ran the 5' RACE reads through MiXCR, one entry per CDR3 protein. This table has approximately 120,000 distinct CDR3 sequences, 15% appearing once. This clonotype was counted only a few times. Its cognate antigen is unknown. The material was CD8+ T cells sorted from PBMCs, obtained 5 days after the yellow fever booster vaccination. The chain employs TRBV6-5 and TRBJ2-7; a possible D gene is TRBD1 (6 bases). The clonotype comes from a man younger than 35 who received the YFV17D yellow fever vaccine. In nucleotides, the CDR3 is TGTGCCAGCAGTTCATTCGACAGGACACGGGAGCAGTACTTC. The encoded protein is CASSSFDRTREQYF.